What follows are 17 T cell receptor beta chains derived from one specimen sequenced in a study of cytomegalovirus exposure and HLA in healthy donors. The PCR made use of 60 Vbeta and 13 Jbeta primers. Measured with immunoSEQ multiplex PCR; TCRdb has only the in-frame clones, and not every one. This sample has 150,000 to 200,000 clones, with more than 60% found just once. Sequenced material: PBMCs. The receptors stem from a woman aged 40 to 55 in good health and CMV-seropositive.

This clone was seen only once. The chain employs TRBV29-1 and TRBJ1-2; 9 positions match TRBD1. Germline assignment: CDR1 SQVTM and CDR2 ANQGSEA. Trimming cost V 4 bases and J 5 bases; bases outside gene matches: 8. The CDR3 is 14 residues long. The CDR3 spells CSVGGDRESYGYTF. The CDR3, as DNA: TGCAGCGTTGGTGGGGACAGGGAGAGTTATGGCTACACCTTC.

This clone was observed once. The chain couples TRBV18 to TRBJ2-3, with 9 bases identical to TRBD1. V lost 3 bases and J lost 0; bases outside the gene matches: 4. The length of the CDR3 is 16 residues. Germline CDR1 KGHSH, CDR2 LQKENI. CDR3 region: CASSPGTGLSTDTQYF. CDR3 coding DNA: TGTGCCAGCTCACCCGGGACAGGGCTTAGCACAGATACGCAGTATTTT.

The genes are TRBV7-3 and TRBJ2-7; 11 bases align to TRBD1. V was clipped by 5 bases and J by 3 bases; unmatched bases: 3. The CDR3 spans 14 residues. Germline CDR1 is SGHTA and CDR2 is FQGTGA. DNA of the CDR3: TGTGCCAGCAGCATGGGACAGGGGGTCTACGAGCAGTACTTC. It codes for CASSMGQGVYEQYF.

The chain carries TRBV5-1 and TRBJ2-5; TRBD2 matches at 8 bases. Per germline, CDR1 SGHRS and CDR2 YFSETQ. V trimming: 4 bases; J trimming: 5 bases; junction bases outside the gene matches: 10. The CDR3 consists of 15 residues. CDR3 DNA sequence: TGCGCCAGCAGCGGTACTAGCGGTTTCCGCGAGACCCAGTACTTC. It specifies CASSGTSGFRETQYF.

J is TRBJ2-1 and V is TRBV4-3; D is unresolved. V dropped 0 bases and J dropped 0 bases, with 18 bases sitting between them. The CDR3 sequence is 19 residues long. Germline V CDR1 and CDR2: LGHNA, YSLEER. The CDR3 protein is CASSQDLSQPWSSYNEQFF. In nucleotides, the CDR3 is TGCGCCAGCAGCCAAGATCTCAGCCAGCCTTGGAGCTCCTACAATGAGCAGTTCTTC.

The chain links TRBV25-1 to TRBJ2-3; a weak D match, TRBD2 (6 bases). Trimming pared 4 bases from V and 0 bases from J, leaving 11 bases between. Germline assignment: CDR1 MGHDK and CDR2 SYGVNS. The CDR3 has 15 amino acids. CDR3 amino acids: CASSAGLTSTDTQYF. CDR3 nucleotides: TGTGCCAGCAGTGCCGGACTAACCAGCACAGATACGCAGTATTTT.

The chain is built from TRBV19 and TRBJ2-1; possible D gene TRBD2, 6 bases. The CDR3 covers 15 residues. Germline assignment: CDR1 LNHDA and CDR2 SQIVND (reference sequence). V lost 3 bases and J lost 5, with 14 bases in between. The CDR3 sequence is CASSIMSGSNNEQFF. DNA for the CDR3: TGTGCCAGTAGTATTATGAGCGGGTCAAACAATGAGCAGTTCTTC.

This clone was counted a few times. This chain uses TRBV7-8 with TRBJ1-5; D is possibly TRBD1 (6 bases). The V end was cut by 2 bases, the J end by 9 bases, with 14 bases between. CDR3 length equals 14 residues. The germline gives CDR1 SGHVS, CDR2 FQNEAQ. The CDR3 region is CASSLWTEVGPQHF. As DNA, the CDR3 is TGTGCCAGCAGCTTATGGACAGAGGTTGGGCCCCAGCATTTT.

In DNA form, the CDR3 reads TGTGCCAGCAGTTTATCAGGGCAGCCCCAGCATTTT. Residues: CASSLSGQPQHF. The V call is TRBV28, the J call TRBJ1-5, with D possibly being TRBD1 (5 bases). The germline CDR1 and CDR2 sequences are MDHEN and SYDVKM. The V end lost 1 base, the J end lost 7 bases, and 5 bases lay between the germline ends. The CDR3 is 12 residues long. Full variable domain (missing parts from reference TRBV28 and TRBJ1-5): DVKVTQSSRYLVKRTGEKVFLECVQDMDHENMFWYRQDPGLGLRLIYFSYDVKMKEKGDIPEGYSVSREKKERFSLILESASTNQTSMYLCASSLSGQPQHFGDGTRLSIL.

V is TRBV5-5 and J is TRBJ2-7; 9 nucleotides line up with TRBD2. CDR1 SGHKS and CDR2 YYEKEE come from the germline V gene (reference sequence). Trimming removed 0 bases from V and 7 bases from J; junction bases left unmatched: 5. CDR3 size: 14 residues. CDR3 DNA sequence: TGTGCCAGCAGCTTGGCTAGCGGGATGGGGGAGCAGTACTTC. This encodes CASSLASGMGEQYF.

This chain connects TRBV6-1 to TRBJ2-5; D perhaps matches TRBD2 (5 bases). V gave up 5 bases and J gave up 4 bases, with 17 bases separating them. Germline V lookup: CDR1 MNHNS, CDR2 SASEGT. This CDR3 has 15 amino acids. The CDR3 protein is CASSPDPGVGETQYF. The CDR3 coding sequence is TGTGCCAGCAGTCCCGATCCCGGGGTAGGAGAGACCCAGTACTTC.

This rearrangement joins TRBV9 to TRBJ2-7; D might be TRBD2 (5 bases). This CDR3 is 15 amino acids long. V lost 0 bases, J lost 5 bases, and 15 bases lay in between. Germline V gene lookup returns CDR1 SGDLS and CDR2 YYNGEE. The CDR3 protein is CASSVVGVLLDEQYF. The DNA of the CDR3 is TGTGCCAGCAGCGTAGTGGGAGTACTTCTGGACGAGCAGTACTTC.

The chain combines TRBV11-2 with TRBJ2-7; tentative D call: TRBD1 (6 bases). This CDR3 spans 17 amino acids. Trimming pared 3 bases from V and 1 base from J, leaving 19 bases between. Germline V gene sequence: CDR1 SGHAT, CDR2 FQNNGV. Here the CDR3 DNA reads TGTGCCAGCAGCTTGAAATACGCGGGCAGGGGTTCCTACGAGCAGTACTTC. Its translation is CASSLKYAGRGSYEQYF. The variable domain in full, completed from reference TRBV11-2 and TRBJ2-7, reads EAGVAQSPRYKIIEKRQSVAFWCNPISGHATLYWYQQILGQGPKLLIQFQNNGVVDDSQLPKDRFSAERLKGVDSTLKIQPAKLEDSAVYLCASSLKYAGRGSYEQYFGPGTRLTVT.

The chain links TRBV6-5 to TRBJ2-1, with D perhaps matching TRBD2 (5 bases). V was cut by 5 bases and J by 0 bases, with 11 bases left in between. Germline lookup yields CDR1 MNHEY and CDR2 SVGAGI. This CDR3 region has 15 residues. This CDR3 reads CASSPTTSSYNEQFF. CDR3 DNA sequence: TGTGCCAGCAGTCCGACTACTAGCTCCTACAATGAGCAGTTCTTC.

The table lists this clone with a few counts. The CDR3 nucleotides read TGTGCCAGCAGCCCCGGACTAGCGGCCTACGAGCAGTACTTC. The encoded protein is CASSPGLAAYEQYF. The chain combines TRBV28 with TRBJ2-7; 10 bases map to TRBD2. Per the germline V gene, CDR1 is MDHEN and CDR2 is SYDVKM. The CDR3 has 14 amino acids. The V segment lost 6 bases and the J segment 2 bases; nucleotides outside the gene matches: 4.

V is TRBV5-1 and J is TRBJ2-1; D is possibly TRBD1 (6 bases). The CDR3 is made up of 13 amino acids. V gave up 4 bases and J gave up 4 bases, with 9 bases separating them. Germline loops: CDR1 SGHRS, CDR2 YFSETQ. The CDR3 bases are TGCGCCAGCAGCAGGACAGAGTACAATGAGCAGTTCTTC. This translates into CASSRTEYNEQFF.

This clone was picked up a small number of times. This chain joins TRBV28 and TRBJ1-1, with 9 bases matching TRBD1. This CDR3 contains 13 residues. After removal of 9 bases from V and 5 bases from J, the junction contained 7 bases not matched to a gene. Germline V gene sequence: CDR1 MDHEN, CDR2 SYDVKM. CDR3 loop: CASSTGTGTEAFF. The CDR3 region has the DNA TGTGCCAGTTCTACCGGGACAGGGACTGAAGCTTTCTTT.